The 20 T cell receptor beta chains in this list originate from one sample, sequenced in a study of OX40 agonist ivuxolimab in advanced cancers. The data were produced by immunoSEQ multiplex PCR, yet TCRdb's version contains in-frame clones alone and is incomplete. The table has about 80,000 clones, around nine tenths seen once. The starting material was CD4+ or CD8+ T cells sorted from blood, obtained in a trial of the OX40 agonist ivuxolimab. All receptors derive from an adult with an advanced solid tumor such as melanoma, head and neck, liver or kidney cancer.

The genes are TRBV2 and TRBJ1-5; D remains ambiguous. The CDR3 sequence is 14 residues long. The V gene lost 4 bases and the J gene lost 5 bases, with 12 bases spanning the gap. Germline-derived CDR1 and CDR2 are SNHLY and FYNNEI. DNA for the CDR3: TGTGCCAGCAGTGGAGTAAGGCGGGATCAGCCCCAGCATTTT. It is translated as CASSGVRRDQPQHF.

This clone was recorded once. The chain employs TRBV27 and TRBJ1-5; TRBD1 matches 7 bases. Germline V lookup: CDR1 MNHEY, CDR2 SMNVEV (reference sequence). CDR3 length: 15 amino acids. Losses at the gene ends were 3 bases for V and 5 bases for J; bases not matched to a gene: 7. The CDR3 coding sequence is TGTGCCAGCAGTTTTCGTCGGGACAGCGATCAGCCCCAGCATTTT. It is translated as CASSFRRDSDQPQHF.

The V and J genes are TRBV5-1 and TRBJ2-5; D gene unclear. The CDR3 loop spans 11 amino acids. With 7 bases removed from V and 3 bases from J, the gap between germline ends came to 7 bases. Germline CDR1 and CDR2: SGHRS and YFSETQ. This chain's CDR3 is CASQREETQYF. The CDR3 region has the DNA TGCGCCAGCCAGCGCGAAGAGACCCAGTACTTC.

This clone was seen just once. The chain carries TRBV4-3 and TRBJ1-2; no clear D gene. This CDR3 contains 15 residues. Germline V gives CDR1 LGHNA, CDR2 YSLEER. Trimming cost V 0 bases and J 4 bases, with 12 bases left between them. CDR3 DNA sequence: TGCGCCAGCAGCCAAGATTTCGGGATCGCCTATGGCTACACCTTC. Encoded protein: CASSQDFGIAYGYTF.

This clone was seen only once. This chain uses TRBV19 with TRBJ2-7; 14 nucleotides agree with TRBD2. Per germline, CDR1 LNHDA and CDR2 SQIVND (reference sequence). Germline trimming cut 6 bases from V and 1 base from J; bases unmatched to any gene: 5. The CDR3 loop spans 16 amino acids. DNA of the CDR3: TGTGCCAGTAGCAACGGACTAGCGGGAGGTTCCTACGAGCAGTACTTC. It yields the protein CASSNGLAGGSYEQYF.

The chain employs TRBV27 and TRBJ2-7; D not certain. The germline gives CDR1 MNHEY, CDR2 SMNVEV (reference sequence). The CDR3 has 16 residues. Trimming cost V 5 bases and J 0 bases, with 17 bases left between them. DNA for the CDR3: TGTGCCAGCAGTCGCACCCTCGGTGATAGCTCCTACGAGCAGTACTTC. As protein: CASSRTLGDSSYEQYF.

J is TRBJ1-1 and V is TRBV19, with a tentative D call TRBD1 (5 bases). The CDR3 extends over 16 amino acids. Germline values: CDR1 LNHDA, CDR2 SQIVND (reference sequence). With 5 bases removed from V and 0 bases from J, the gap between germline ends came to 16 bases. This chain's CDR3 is CASSVLAGLMNTEAFF. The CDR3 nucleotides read TGTGCCAGTAGTGTGCTAGCGGGACTTATGAACACTGAAGCTTTCTTT. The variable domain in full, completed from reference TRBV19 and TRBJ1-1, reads DGGITQSPKYLFRKEGQNVTLSCEQNLNHDAMYWYRQDPGQGLRLIYYSQIVNDFQKGDIAEGYSVSREKKESFPLTVTSAQKNPTAFYLCASSVLAGLMNTEAFFGQGTRLTVV.

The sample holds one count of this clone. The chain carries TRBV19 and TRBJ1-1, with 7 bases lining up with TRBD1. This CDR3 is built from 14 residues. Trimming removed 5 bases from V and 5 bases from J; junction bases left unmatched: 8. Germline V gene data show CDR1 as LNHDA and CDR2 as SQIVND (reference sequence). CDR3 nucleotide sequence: TGTGCCAGTAGTTCGACAGGGCGAGGAACTGAAGCTTTCTTT. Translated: CASSSTGRGTEAFF. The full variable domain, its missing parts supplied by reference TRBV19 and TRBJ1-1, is DGGITQSPKYLFRKEGQNVTLSCEQNLNHDAMYWYRQDPGQGLRLIYYSQIVNDFQKGDIAEGYSVSREKKESFPLTVTSAQKNPTAFYLCASSSTGRGTEAFFGQGTRLTVV.

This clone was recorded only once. DNA for the CDR3: TGTGCCAGCAGCTCCCCAGTATACAATGAGCAGTTCTTC. This sequence encodes CASSSPVYNEQFF. The genes are TRBV5-4 and TRBJ2-1; D is unclear. The CDR3 covers 13 residues. Trimming took 3 bases from V and 4 from J, leaving 8 bases between them. Germline CDR1 is SGHNT and CDR2 is YYREEE (reference sequence).

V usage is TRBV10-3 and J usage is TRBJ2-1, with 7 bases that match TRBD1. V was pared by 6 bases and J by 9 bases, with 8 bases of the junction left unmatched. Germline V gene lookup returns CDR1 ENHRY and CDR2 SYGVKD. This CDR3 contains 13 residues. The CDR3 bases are TGTGCCATCAGGGTTACAGGGGTCGCTGAGCAGTTCTTC. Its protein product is CAIRVTGVAEQFF.

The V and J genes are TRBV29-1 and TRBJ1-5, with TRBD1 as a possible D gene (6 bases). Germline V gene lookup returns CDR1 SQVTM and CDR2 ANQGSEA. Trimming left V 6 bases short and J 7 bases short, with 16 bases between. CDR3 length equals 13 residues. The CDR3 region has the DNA TGCAGCGTCGCTGGGGACATAAGGCAGCCCCAGCATTTT. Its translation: CSVAGDIRQPQHF.

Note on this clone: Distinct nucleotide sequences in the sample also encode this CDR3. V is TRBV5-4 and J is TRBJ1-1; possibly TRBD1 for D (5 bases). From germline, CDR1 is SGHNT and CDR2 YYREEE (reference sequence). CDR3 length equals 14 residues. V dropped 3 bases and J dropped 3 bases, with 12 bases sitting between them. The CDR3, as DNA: TGTGCCAGCAGCTCCGCCGGGGCATACACTGAAGCTTTCTTT. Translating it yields CASSSAGAYTEAFF.

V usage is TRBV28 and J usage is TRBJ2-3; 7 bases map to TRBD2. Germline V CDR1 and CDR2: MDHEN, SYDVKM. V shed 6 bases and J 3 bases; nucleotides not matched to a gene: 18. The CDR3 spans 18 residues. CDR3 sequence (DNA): TGTGCCAGCAGCTCAACGGGGGGTGCCCGGCCAAGGACAGATACGCAGTATTTT. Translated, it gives CASSSTGGARPRTDTQYF.

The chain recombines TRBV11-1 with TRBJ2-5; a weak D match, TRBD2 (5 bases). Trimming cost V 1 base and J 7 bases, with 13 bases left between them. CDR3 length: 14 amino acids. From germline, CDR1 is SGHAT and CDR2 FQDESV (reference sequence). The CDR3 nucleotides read TGTGCCAGCAGCTTAGTTGGGGAAAGCGGGACCCAGTACTTC. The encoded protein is CASSLVGESGTQYF. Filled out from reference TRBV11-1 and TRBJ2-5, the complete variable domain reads EAEVAQSPRYKITEKSQAVAFWCDPISGHATLYWYRQILGQGPELLVQFQDESVVDDSQLPKDRFSAERLKGVDSTLKIQPAELGDSAMYLCASSLVGESGTQYFGPGTRLLVL.

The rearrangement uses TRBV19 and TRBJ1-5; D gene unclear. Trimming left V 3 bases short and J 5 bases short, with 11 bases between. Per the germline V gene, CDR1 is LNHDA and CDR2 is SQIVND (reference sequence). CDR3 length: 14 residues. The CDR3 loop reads CASSIGGRDQPQHF. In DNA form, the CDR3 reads TGTGCCAGTAGTATCGGAGGGAGGGATCAGCCCCAGCATTTT.

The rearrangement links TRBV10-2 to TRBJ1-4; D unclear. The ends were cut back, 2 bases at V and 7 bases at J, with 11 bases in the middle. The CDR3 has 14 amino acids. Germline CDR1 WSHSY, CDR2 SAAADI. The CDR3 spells CASSEPPLGEKLFF. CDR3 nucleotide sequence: TGCGCCAGCAGTGAGCCCCCCTTAGGTGAAAAACTGTTTTTT.

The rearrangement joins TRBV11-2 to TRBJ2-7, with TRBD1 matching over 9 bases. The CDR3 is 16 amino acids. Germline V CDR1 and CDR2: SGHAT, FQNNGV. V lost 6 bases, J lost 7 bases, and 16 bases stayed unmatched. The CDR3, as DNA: TGTGCCAGCAGTTTCCTACAGGGGGCCTTTAAAAGGGAGCAGTACTTC. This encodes CASSFLQGAFKREQYF.

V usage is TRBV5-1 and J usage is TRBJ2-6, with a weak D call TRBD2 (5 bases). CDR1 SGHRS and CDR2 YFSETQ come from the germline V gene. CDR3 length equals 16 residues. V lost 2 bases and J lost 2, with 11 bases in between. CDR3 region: CASSFGGAAGANVLTF. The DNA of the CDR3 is TGCGCCAGCAGCTTCGGAGGCGCGGCTGGGGCCAACGTCCTGACTTTC.

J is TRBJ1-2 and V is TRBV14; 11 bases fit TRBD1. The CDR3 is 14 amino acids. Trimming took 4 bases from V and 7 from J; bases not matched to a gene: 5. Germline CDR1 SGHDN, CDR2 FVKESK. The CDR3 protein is CASSRDRGIGGYTF. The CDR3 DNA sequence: TGTGCCAGCAGCCGGGACAGGGGGATCGGTGGCTACACCTTC.

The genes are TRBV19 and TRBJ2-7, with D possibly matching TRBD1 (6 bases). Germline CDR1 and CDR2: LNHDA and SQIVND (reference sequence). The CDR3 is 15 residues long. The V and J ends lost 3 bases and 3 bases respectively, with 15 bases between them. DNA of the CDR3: TGTGCCAGTAGTATCCAGGGGAGTGATCTCTACGAGCAGTACTTC. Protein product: CASSIQGSDLYEQYF. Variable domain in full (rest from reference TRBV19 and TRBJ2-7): DGGITQSPKYLFRKEGQNVTLSCEQNLNHDAMYWYRQDPGQGLRLIYYSQIVNDFQKGDIAEGYSVSREKKESFPLTVTSAQKNPTAFYLCASSIQGSDLYEQYFGPGTRLTVT.